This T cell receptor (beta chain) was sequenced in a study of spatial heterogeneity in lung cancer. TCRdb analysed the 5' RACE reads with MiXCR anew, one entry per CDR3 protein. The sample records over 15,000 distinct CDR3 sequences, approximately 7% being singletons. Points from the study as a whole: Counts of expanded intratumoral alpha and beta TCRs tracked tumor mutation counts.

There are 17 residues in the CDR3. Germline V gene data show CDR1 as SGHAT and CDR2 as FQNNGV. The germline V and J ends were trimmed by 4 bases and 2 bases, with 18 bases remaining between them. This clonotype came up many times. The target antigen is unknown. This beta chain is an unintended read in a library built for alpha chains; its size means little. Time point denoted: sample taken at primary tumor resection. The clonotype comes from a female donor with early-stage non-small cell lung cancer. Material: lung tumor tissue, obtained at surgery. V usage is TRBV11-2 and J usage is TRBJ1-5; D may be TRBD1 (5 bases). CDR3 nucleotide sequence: TGTGCCAGCAGCTCCGGACCCGGTGGGGGTGGCAATCAGCCCCAGCATTTT. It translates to CASSSGPGGGGNQPQHF. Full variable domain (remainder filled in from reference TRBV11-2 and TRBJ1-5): EAGVAQSPRYKIIEKRQSVAFWCNPISGHATLYWYQQILGQGPKLLIQFQNNGVVDDSQLPKDRFSAERLKGVDSTLKIQPAKLEDSAVYLCASSSGPGGGGNQPQHFGDGTRLSIL.